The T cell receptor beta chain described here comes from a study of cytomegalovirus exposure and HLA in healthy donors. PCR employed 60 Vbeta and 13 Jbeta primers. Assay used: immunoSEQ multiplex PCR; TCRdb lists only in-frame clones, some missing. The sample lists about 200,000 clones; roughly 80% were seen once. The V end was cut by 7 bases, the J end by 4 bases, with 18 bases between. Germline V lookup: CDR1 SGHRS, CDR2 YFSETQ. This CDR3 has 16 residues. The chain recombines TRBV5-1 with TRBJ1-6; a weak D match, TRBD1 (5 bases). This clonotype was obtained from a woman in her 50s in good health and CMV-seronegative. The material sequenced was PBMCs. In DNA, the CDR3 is TGCGCCAGCCGGAGGGGAGGGGACCCATATAATTCACCCCTCCACTTT. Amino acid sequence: CASRRGGDPYNSPLHF.